This entry concerns a single TCR beta chain. Antigen unknown. The entry originates in a study of CXCR3-negative and CXCR3-positive naive CD8 T cells. Study-level results: More hydrophobic TRB CDR3s were found in CXCR3-positive naive cells than in CXCR3-negative naive cells. Memory, not naive, CXCR3-negative and CXCR3-positive cells differed in TRBV-TRBJ usage.

TRB cDNA libraries were made by UMI-labeled 5' RACE. TCRdb re-called the 5' RACE reads and catalogs CDR3 proteins one per entry, DNA excluded. Its clone listing holds 130,000 or so distinct CDR3 sequences. CDR3 length equals 18 residues. Per germline, CDR1 LNHNV and CDR2 YYDKDF (reference sequence). The rearrangement uses TRBV15 and TRBJ1-1; TCRdb outputs TRBD1, but without DNA this stays unchecked. This receptor was taken from a human donor in good health. Some clones in this sample may be carry-over from other donors' samples. Material for sequencing was naive CXCR3- CD8+ T cells from blood. Documented subset: CD45RO-CCR7+CD27+CD95- naive CD8+ T cells lacking CXCR3 (TNR3-). The CDR3 loop is CATSSLRQGSGRDTEAFF. Full variable domain (remainder filled in from reference TRBV15 and TRBJ1-1): DAMVIQNPRYQVTQFGKPVTLSCSQTLNHNVMYWYQQKSSQAPKLLFHYYDKDFNNEADTPDNFQSRRPNTSFCFLDIRSPGLGDTAMYLCATSSLRQGSGRDTEAFFGQGTRLTVV.